This T cell receptor (beta chain) was captured in a study of a mutant IDH1 vaccine in newly diagnosed glioma. The overall study: Mean patient age was approximately 39 years; 62.5% were male and around 38% female. Most patients had radiochemotherapy with temozolomide before enrollment; others had one alone.

This CDR3 is built from 13 residues. Germline lookup yields CDR1 KGHSH and CDR2 LQKENI. Trimming took 3 bases from V and 7 from J, leaving 10 bases between them. Time point noted: baseline, week 1 (first vaccination visit). Treatment defined: pre-vaccination baseline after standard-of-care therapy. Clones were sequenced by immunoSEQ multiplex PCR, and TCRdb holds only the in-frame ones, with some missing. This table holds 85,000 to 100,000 clones, around nine tenths found once. The sequenced sample was PBMCs, obtained from a glioma patient treated with radiotherapy, temozolomide or both. The origin of this receptor is a woman aged 50 to 60 with glioma. The V gene is TRBV18, the J gene TRBJ1-5; maybe TRBD1 (5 bases). The CDR3 loop is CASSPSREQPQHF. Here the CDR3 DNA reads TGTGCCAGCTCACCCAGCAGGGAACAGCCCCAGCATTTT.